The 10 T cell receptor beta chains below all came from one sample that was sequenced in a study of T cell responses to AZD1222 COVID-19 vaccine. The table came from immunoSEQ multiplex PCR; TCRdb's copy has only in-frame clones and leaves some out. The sample contains 95,000 to 110,000 clones, about 87% of which appear only once. This specimen consisted of peripheral blood, obtained on day 0 of AZD1222 vaccination. Receptor source: an adult in good health.

With regard to this clone: The same CDR3 also results from other DNA sequences found in this sample. This chain connects TRBV19 to TRBJ1-2, with unresolved D. This CDR3 is 14 amino acids long. Germline V gene data show CDR1 as LNHDA and CDR2 as SQIVND (reference sequence). Trimming removed 1 base at V and 2 bases at J, with 8 bases between. This chain's CDR3 is CASSIGGSNYGYTF. Here the CDR3 DNA reads TGTGCCAGTAGTATAGGGGGATCGAACTATGGCTACACCTTC. Combining the CDR3 with reference TRBV19 and TRBJ1-2 gives the whole variable domain DGGITQSPKYLFRKEGQNVTLSCEQNLNHDAMYWYRQDPGQGLRLIYYSQIVNDFQKGDIAEGYSVSREKKESFPLTVTSAQKNPTAFYLCASSIGGSNYGYTFGSGTRLTVV.

This chain links TRBV9 with TRBJ2-7; D is perhaps TRBD2 (6 bases). Germline CDR1 and CDR2: SGDLS and YYNGEE. CDR3 length: 16 amino acids. Trimming pared 4 bases from V and 5 bases from J, leaving 22 bases between. The CDR3 region has the DNA TGTGCCAGCAGCCCCCAGGGACTGCCGTTCGGAGACGAGCAGTACTTC. Its protein product is CASSPQGLPFGDEQYF.

This clone was observed a single time. The chain carries TRBV5-1 and TRBJ2-7; tentatively, D is TRBD1 (5 bases). This CDR3 comprises 14 residues. Germline V gene sequence: CDR1 SGHRS, CDR2 YFSETQ. Trimming removed 1 base at V and 3 bases at J, with 11 bases between. The CDR3 region has the DNA TGCGCCAGCAGCTTGAAGGACACGGACTACGAGCAGTACTTC. Its translation is CASSLKDTDYEQYF.

This chain uses TRBV27 with TRBJ1-4; the D gene is possibly TRBD1 (5 bases). There are 13 residues in the CDR3. Germline CDR1 MNHEY, CDR2 SMNVEV (reference sequence). Trimming removed 6 bases at V and 8 bases at J, with 13 bases between. CDR3 nucleotides: TGTGCCAGCAGCCTCCAGGGAAGGGAAAAACTGTTTTTT. Encoded protein: CASSLQGREKLFF.

The chain employs TRBV24-1 and TRBJ2-2, with D uncertain. This CDR3 is 16 amino acids long. In germline, CDR1 is KGHDR, CDR2 SFDVKD. Deletions cut 4 bases from V and 3 bases from J, with 14 bases between. The CDR3 region has the DNA TGTGCCACCAGTGAACCACGAGGAGCCGACACCGGGGAGCTGTTTTTT. This gives the protein CATSEPRGADTGELFF.

V usage is TRBV4-2 and J usage is TRBJ2-5; D remains unclear. V shed 1 base and J shed 5 bases, with 11 bases lying between them. CDR3 length: 14 amino acids. The germline CDR1 and CDR2 sequences are LGHNA and YNFKEQ. CDR3 amino acids: CASSQGPPRETQYF. The DNA of the CDR3 is TGTGCCAGCAGCCAAGGACCCCCGAGGGAGACCCAGTACTTC.

The chain is built from TRBV27 and TRBJ1-6; no reliable D call. This CDR3 contains 12 residues. Germline assignment: CDR1 MNHEY and CDR2 SMNVEV (reference sequence). V was shortened by 3 bases and J by 11 bases, with 8 bases between the two germline ends. The CDR3 coding sequence is TGTGCCAGCAGTTTGGGGAATCCACCCCTCCACTTT. Its protein is CASSLGNPPLHF.

Concerning this clone: The sample contains more than one DNA sequence encoding this CDR3. The J gene is TRBJ2-1, the V gene TRBV27; D unresolved. The V gene's germline CDR1 is MNHEY and CDR2 SMNVEV (reference sequence). V lost 3 bases, J lost 3 bases, and 3 bases lay in between. The CDR3 is 12 amino acids. CDR3 DNA sequence: TGTGCCAGCAGTTTGAACTACAATGAGCAGTTCTTC. It translates to CASSLNYNEQFF.

The rearrangement joins TRBV5-1 to TRBJ2-1; 7 nucleotides match TRBD1. Germline V gives CDR1 SGHRS, CDR2 YFSETQ. This CDR3 has 14 amino acids. The trim removed 4 bases at V and 8 bases at J, leaving 9 bases unmatched. This CDR3 is CASSIRTGNDEQFF. CDR3 nucleotide sequence: TGCGCCAGCAGCATCCGGACAGGTAATGATGAGCAGTTCTTC.

This clone appeared a few times. The chain combines TRBV11-3 with TRBJ2-1, with D tentatively TRBD2 (6 bases). V gave up 5 bases and J gave up 10 bases, with 15 bases separating them. Germline V CDR1 and CDR2: SGHNT, YENEEA. CDR3 length: 13 amino acids. In DNA, the CDR3 is TGTGCCAGCAGCCCAATGGGGGGAATCGAGCAGTTCTTC. Its translation is CASSPMGGIEQFF.